This is a list of T cell receptor beta chains from one sample in a study of cytomegalovirus exposure and HLA in healthy donors. Profiled with immunoSEQ multiplex PCR; TCRdb holds only in-frame clones, not every one. The sample has about 88,000 clones; just under 90% are singletons. The specimen was PBMCs. The receptors originated from a young man in good health and CMV-seronegative. Both conserved end residues are part of each CDR3. D genes are given only for firm matches.

J: TRBJ2-1
V: TRBV7-9
D: TRBD1
DNA: TGTGCCAGCAGCTTATCGGAGACAGGGATCAATGAGCAGTTCTTC
CDR3: CASSLSETGINEQFF

J: TRBJ1-2
V: TRBV4-3
D: TRBD1
DNA: TGCGCCAGCAGCCCTAACAGGGGAACTCTCTATGGCTACACCTTC
CDR3: CASSPNRGTLYGYTF

J: TRBJ1-2
V: TRBV6-1
D: TRBD1
DNA: TGTGCCAGCAGTGAAGTTGTCTGGGACAGGCTTGTCTACACCTTC
CDR3: CASSEVVWDRLVYTF

J: TRBJ2-7
V: TRBV28
D: NA
DNA: TGTGCCAGCAGCAAACATTCAGGGTTTGTCAACGAGCAGTACTTC
CDR3: CASSKHSGFVNEQYF

J: TRBJ2-1
V: TRBV29-1
D: TRBD2
DNA: TGCAGCGTTACTAGCGGGAGGTACAATGAGCAGTTCTTC
CDR3: CSVTSGRYNEQFF

J: TRBJ2-7
V: TRBV29-1
D: TRBD2
DNA: TGCAGCGTTGGTGGGTCGGGAGGGCCTGGCGAGCAGTACTTC
CDR3: CSVGGSGGPGEQYF

J: TRBJ2-2
V: TRBV7-2
D: NA
DNA: TGTGCCAGCAGTGGGACTTACAACACCGGGGAGCTGTTTTTT
CDR3: CASSGTYNTGELFF

J: TRBJ2-7
V: TRBV7-3
D: TRBD2
DNA: TGTGCCAGCAGCTTAGTGGCGGGAGGCTACGAGCAGTACTTC
CDR3: CASSLVAGGYEQYF

J: TRBJ2-1
V: TRBV9
D: TRBD2
DNA: TGTGCCAGCAGCGTAGGCCTACTAGCGGGCCAATACAATGAGCAGTTCTTC
CDR3: CASSVGLLAGQYNEQFF

J: TRBJ2-1
V: TRBV9
D: NA
DNA: TGTGCCAGCAGCCCTCCGGGACTCGAGAGTGGTGAGCAGTTCTTC
CDR3: CASSPPGLESGEQFF

J: TRBJ1-1
V: TRBV6-6
D: NA
DNA: TGTGCCAGCACCCTCCTTACAGGGAATGAAGCTTTCTTT
CDR3: CASTLLTGNEAFF

J: TRBJ2-1
V: TRBV7-7
D: NA
DNA: TGTGCCAGCAGCGAAACCAGTGATTCCTACAATGAGCAGTTCTTC
CDR3: CASSETSDSYNEQFF

J: TRBJ1-1
V: TRBV19
D: NA
DNA: TGTGCCAGTAGGTCGGGGAGTGGCACTGAAGCTTTCTTT
CDR3: CASRSGSGTEAFF

J: TRBJ2-7
V: TRBV6-1
D: NA
DNA: TGTGCCAGCACAGGGGCTAGCCCAACCTACGAGCAGTACTTC
CDR3: CASTGASPTYEQYF